This T cell receptor beta chain originates from a study of Ad26.COV2.S vaccination and SARS-CoV-2 variants (dated by TCRdb to the early 2020s). About the full investigation: Vaccine-arm donors were drawn from COV1001, a multicentre, randomized, double-blind, placebo-controlled phase I-IIa trial of Ad26.COV2.S in healthy adults. Ad26.COV2.S was administered intramuscularly at a dose of 5x10^10 or 1x10^11 viral particles, either as one shot or as two shots given 56 days apart. A total of some 30 samples were included in the TCR-sequenced set, comprising roughly 19 Ad26.COV2.S vaccine recipients, 5 placebo recipients and 8 SARS-CoV-2 convalescent individuals. Trial participants were randomized into five groups of five: low-dose or high-dose Ad26.COV2.S given once or twice, or placebo on both occasions. TCRbeta repertoire sequencing was used to assess the specificity and breadth of SARS-CoV-2-reactive T cell receptors after Ad26.COV2.S vaccination. Throughout the experiments and outcome assessment, investigators stayed blinded to trial group allocation.

V is shortened by 5 bases, J by 12 bases, and the region joining them spans 11 bases. From the cysteine through the phenylalanine, the CDR3 covers 11 amino acids. Solely the CDR3 DNA is kept, with 33 bases framed from the first base. Details on this clone: The clone's antigen remains unknown. The record has no base qualities; no much larger clone is one base away.

TCRbeta CDR3 regions were sequenced with the immunoSEQ Assay. After extraction, genomic DNA underwent amplification by bias-controlled multiplex PCR, followed by high-throughput sequencing. As for the original processing: To quantify the absolute abundance of each unique TCRbeta CDR3 region, sequences were collapsed and filtered. T cell fraction was estimated by normalization of TCRbeta template counts to usable DNA, with usable DNA being measured through amplification of reference genes present in all nucleated cells. Repertoire TCRs were annotated as SARS-CoV-2-specific when V gene, CDR3 amino acid sequence and J gene were exactly matched to a known reactive TCR set. The reference SARS-CoV-2 TCR set was derived from MIRA and filtered for enrichment in COVID-19-positive ImmuneCODE repertoires, a step that removed public or cross-reactive TCRs. Using the MIRA antigens, annotated TCRs were further analysed by specific ORF or by position within an ORF. Depth was the summed frequency of annotated unique rearrangements, while breadth was defined as annotated unique rearrangements over total unique productive rearrangements. Two-sided Wilcoxon rank-sum tests were applied when comparing TCR breadth between groups. TCRdb re-hosts the immuneACCESS table, in-frame sequences only. Its copies lack some clones; in the studies checked, an unresolved V gene accounts for under half of them, and the cause for the rest is not known. V, J and clone size are taken as reported in that table, and D and trimming were inferred from the DNA itself. The sample has 440,000 or so clones on record, 80% to 95% of them singletons. Around 4.5% of the sample lies in the top ten.

The treatment or condition label of this sample denotes: 15 to 20 received Ad26.COV2.S at low or high dose, single or two shots; roughly five received placebo; per-sample allocation not given. For vaccine and placebo recipients, the sequenced repertoires came from samples collected on day 63 after the first injection. Cohort 1b enrolled 20 to 30 adults aged 18-55 years at a single site in Boston, USA, between 29 July and 7 August 2020. Ad26.COV2.S was a replication-incompetent adenovirus type 26 vector expressing a prefusion-stabilized SARS-CoV-2 spike protein from the original Wuhan strain. What the study reported, not specific to this receptor: Spike-specific TCR breadth was higher in Ad26.COV2.S recipients than in placebo recipients (P = 0.0014). Vaccine and placebo recipients had similar non-spike TCR breadth, a finding consistent with the vaccine containing only spike. After vaccination, spike-specific CD8+ and CD4+ T cell responses were reported to show substantial breadth. According to the authors, total T cell responses may have been underestimated by the TCR breadth and depth analyses. The study was not powered to compare responses between vaccine doses or regimens.

The sample in question was peripheral blood, obtained in a trial of Ad26.COV2.S vaccine versus placebo. In this chain, TRBV12-3 or TRBV12-4 is recombined with TRBJ2-1, with the D gene too uncertain to name. The TCR sequence derives from a person between 18 and 59 years old who received the Ad26.COV2.S COVID-19 vaccine or a placebo. The DNA sequence is given as TGTGCCAGCAGTCTGGATAGGCGGCAGTTCTTC. It translates to CASSLDRRQFF.